The rows below give T cell receptor beta chains drawn from one sample of a study of blood T cell repertoires in COVID-19. Here immunoSEQ multiplex PCR was the method, and the copy in TCRdb shows in-frame clones only, minus some. The sample yields about 260,000 clones, roughly 86% seen once. What was sequenced was peripheral blood. These receptors originate from a man between 18 and 35 years old with active or convalescent COVID-19. Each CDR3 is given with its conserved first and last residue. D genes are given only for firm matches. Only some rows state a clone size, as once, few, many or a class for expanded clones.

clone size | D gene | J gene | V gene | CDR3 protein | CDR3 DNA
. | TRBD2 | TRBJ2-2 | TRBV5-1 | CASSLGAIDGLAGAQFTGELFF | TGCGCCAGCAGCTTGGGGGCCATTGACGGACTAGCGGGGGCCCAATTCACCGGGGAGCTGTTTTTT
. | . | TRBJ2-1 | TRBV18 | CASRPTNGEQFF | TGTGCCTCGCGACCGACTAACGGTGAGCAGTTCTTC
. | . | TRBJ2-7 | TRBV23-1 | CASSLSDTYEQYF | TGCGCCAGCAGTCTCTCGGACACCTACGAGCAGTACTTC
. | TRBD1 | TRBJ1-2 | TRBV27 | CASSTGTGLVTGYTF | TGTGCCAGCAGTACTGGGACAGGCCTTGTGACCGGCTACACCTTC
. | . | TRBJ1-1 | TRBV6-6 | CASSSQIEAFF | TGTGCCAGCAGTTCACAGATTGAAGCTTTCTTT
few | TRBD2 | TRBJ2-3 | TRBV11-2 | CASSLGLIGTSGATDTQYF | TGTGCCAGCAGCTTAGGTCTGATTGGGACTAGCGGGGCAACAGATACGCAGTATTTT
. | . | TRBJ1-1 | TRBV28 | CASSHQGPEAFF | TGTGCCAGCAGCCATCAGGGCCCTGAAGCTTTCTTT
once | . | TRBJ1-1 | TRBV7-2 | CASSTYEGNTEAFF | TGTGCCAGCAGCACCTACGAGGGGAACACTGAAGCTTTCTTT
. | . | TRBJ2-3 | TRBV5-1 | CASSPVLTDTQYF | TGCGCCAGCAGCCCCGTATTGACAGATACGCAGTATTTT
. | . | TRBJ1-1 | TRBV29-1 | CSLWGGINTEAFF | TGCAGCTTATGGGGGGGAATAAACACTGAAGCTTTCTTT
. | . | TRBJ2-2 | TRBV7-6 | CASSLSGVTGELFF | TGTGCCAGCAGCTTATCGGGAGTCACCGGGGAGCTGTTTTTT
once | . | TRBJ1-5 | TRBV24-1 | CATSDGGFSNQPQHF | TGTGCCACCAGTGATGGAGGGTTTAGCAATCAGCCCCAGCATTTT
. | TRBD1 | TRBJ2-2 | TRBV29-1 | CSVQVPDRGTGELFF | TGCAGCGTTCAAGTTCCGGACAGGGGCACCGGGGAGCTGTTTTTT
. | . | TRBJ1-6 | TRBV27 | CASRVGGDSPLHF | TGTGCCAGCAGGGTAGGGGGGGATTCACCCCTCCACTTT
. | . | TRBJ1-1 | TRBV10-1 | CASIGRAFF | TGCGCCAGCATTGGGCGAGCTTTCTTT
. | . | TRBJ1-6 | TRBV5-1 | CASSLGLGERLHF | TGCGCCAGCAGCTTGGGTTTAGGGGAACGCCTCCACTTT
. | . | TRBJ2-7 | TRBV19 | CASSKKAGDPYEQYF | TGTGCCAGTAGTAAGAAAGCAGGGGACCCCTACGAGCAGTACTTC
. | . | TRBJ2-7 | TRBV5-1 | CASSLAGVLYEQYF | TGCGCCAGCAGCTTGGCAGGGGTTTTGTACGAGCAGTACTTC
. | . | TRBJ2-5 | TRBV5-6 | CASSLGPSAGQETQYF | TGTGCCAGCAGCTTGGGCCCTAGCGCGGGTCAAGAGACCCAGTACTTC
once | . | TRBJ1-5 | TRBV27 | CASSPLGEAQPQHF | TGTGCCAGCAGCCCCCTAGGGGAGGCTCAGCCCCAGCATTTT
. | . | TRBJ1-4 | TRBV7-9 | CASSFGGASNEKLFF | TGTGCCAGCAGCTTTGGAGGGGCGTCTAATGAAAAACTGTTTTTT
. | TRBD1 | TRBJ1-5 | TRBV19 | CASSRTGYSNQPQHF | TGTGCCAGTAGTAGGACAGGTTATAGCAATCAGCCCCAGCATTTT
. | . | TRBJ1-1 | TRBV7-9 | CASSSPGGVGGWVLFF | TGTGCCAGCAGCTCACCGGGAGGGGTAGGTGGTTGGGTCTTGTTCTTT
. | . | TRBJ1-1 | TRBV2 | CARNQLNTEAFF | TGTGCCAGAAATCAGTTGAACACTGAAGCTTTCTTT
. | . | TRBJ2-5 | TRBV11-2 | CASSLQGTPQETQYF | TGTGCCAGCAGCTTACAGGGCACCCCCCAAGAGACCCAGTACTTC
. | . | TRBJ2-2 | TRBV28 | CASSSFQTGELFF | TGTGCCAGCAGTTCCTTCCAGACCGGGGAGCTGTTTTTT
. | TRBD2 | TRBJ2-4 | TRBV5-1 | CASSLGTSKNIQYF | TGCGCCAGCAGCTTGGGGACTAGCAAAAACATTCAGTACTTC
. | TRBD1 | TRBJ2-7 | TRBV27 | CASSPYVGQDEQYF | TGTGCCAGCAGTCCTTACGTTGGACAGGACGAGCAGTACTTC
. | . | TRBJ1-2 | TRBV12-5 | CASGLYPQGRSDGYTF | TGTGCTAGTGGTTTGTACCCACAGGGCAGAAGCGATGGCTACACCTTC
. | . | TRBJ2-1 | TRBV3-1/TRBV3-2 | CASSQGGPSSYNEQFF | TGTGCCAGCAGCCAAGGTGGTCCCAGCTCCTACAATGAGCAGTTCTTC
. | TRBD1 | TRBJ2-2 | TRBV7-2 | CASSPQGDGELFF | TGTGCCAGCAGCCCCCAGGGGGACGGGGAGCTGTTTTTT
. | . | TRBJ1-2 | TRBV6-5 | CASVARLDSVYGYTF | TGTGCCAGCGTTGCGCGGCTGGATTCAGTCTATGGCTACACCTTC
. | TRBD1 | TRBJ1-2 | TRBV4-1 | CASSQGGQGSNYGYTF | TGCGCCAGCAGCCAAGGGGGACAGGGATCTAACTATGGCTACACCTTC
once | TRBD1 | TRBJ2-1 | TRBV9 | CASSVVGQGAHEQFF | TGTGCCAGCAGCGTAGTGGGACAGGGGGCCCATGAGCAGTTCTTC
. | . | TRBJ1-2 | TRBV5-3 | CARSTVKSTNYGYTF | TGTGCCAGAAGCACCGTTAAGTCTACTAACTATGGCTACACCTTC
. | . | TRBJ2-3 | TRBV11-3 | CASSGGQRSTDTQYF | TGTGCCAGCTCCGGAGGACAGCGGAGCACAGATACGCAGTATTTT
. | TRBD2 | TRBJ2-3 | TRBV6-5 | CASSYYGRTADTQYF | TGTGCCAGCAGTTACTACGGGAGGACCGCAGATACGCAGTATTTT
once | TRBD1 | TRBJ2-1 | TRBV5-1 | CASSLGTGAFRNEQFF | TGCGCCAGCAGCTTAGGGACAGGCGCGTTTAGGAATGAGCAGTTCTTC
. | . | TRBJ2-2 | TRBV18 | CASSPRRSDGELFF | TGTGCCAGCTCACCACGTAGAAGCGACGGGGAGCTGTTTTTT